This T cell receptor (beta chain) was captured in a study of fetal regulatory T cell absence and autoimmunity. CDR1 is SGDLS and CDR2 is YYNGEE in the germline V gene. Trimming shortened V by 0 bases and J by 2 bases, and 9 bases separated the two germline ends. There are 15 residues in the CDR3. The table came from immunoSEQ multiplex PCR; TCRdb's copy has only in-frame clones and leaves some out. The top ten clones hold approximately 1.9% of a sample with approximately 94,000 clones, approximately 79% of them seen once. This clone was seen once. Its antigen remains unknown. Findings and limits, study-wide: Compared with cord blood, pancreas showed oligoclonal TCR enrichment, some clones over 80-fold.

V usage is TRBV9 and J usage is TRBJ1-3; TRBD1 is a possible D gene (5 bases). Sequenced: pancreas tissue. The sequence was obtained from a male donor with IPEX syndrome. The CDR3 loop reads CASSVAEGAGNTIYF. The DNA of the CDR3 is TGTGCCAGCAGCGTAGCAGAAGGGGCTGGAAACACCATATATTTT.